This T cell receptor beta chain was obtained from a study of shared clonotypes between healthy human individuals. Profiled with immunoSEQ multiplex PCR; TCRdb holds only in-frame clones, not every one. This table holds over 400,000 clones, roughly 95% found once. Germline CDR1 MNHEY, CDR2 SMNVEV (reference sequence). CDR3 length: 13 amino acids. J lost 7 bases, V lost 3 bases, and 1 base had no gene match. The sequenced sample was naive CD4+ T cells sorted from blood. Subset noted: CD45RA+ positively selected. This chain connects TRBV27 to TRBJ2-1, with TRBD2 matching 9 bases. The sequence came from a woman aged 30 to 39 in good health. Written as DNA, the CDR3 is TGTGCCAGCAGTTTGCTAGCGGGAAATGAGCAGTTCTTC. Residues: CASSLLAGNEQFF.